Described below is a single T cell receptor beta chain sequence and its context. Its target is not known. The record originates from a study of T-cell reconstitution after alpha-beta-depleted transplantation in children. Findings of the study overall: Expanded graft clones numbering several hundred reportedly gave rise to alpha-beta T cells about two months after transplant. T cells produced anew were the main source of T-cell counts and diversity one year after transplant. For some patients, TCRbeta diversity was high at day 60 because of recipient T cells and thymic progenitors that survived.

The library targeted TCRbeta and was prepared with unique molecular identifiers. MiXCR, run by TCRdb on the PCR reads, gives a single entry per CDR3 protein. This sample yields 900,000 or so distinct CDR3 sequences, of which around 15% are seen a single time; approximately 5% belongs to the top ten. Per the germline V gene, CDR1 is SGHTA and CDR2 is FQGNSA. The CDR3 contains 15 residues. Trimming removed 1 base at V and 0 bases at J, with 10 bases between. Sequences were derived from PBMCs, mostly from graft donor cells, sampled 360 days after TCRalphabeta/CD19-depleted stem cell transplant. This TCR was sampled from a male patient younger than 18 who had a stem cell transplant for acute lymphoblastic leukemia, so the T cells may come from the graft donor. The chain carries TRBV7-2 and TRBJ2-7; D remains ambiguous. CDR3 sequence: CASSLGPTSSYEQYF. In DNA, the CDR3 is TGTGCCAGCAGCTTAGGACCCACGAGCTCCTACGAGCAGTACTTC.